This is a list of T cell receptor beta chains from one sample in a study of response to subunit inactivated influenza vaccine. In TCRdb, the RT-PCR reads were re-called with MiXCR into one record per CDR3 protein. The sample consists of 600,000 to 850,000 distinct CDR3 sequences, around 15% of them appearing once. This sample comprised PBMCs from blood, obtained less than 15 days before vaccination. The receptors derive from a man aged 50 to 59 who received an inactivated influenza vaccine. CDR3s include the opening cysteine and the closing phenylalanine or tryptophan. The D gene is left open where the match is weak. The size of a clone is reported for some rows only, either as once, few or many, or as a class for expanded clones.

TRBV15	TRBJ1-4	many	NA	TGTGCCACCAGCAGAGGGACAGACAATAATGAAAAACTGTTTTTT	CATSRGTDNNEKLFF
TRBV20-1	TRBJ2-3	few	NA	TGCAGTGCCCCCCAAGGGAATACAGATACGCAGTATTTT	CSAPQGNTDTQYF
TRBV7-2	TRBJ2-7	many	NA	TGTGCCAGCAGAACCGGGGGCTACGAGCAGTACTTC	CASRTGGYEQYF
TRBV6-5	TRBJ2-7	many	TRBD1	TGTGCCAGCAGTTACAACAGGGACAGGGGGTACGAGCAGTACTTC	CASSYNRDRGYEQYF
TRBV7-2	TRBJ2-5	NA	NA	TGTGCCAGCAGCTTAGGGGCAGGGGCGGTAGCTGGAGAGACCCAGTACTTC	CASSLGAGAVAGETQYF
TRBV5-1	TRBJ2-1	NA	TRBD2	TGCGCCAGCAGCTCTCGACTAGCGGGGGGGCCGGAGTTCTTC	CASSSRLAGGPEFF
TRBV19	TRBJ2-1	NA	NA	TGTGCCAGTAGTATGAATCAGGTTGGCGAGCAGTTCTTC	CASSMNQVGEQFF
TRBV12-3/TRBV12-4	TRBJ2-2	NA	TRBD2	TGTGCCAGCAGTTCGGGGGGCGGGGAGCTGTTTTTT	CASSSGGGELFF
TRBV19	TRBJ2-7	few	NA	TGTGCCAGTAGTATGGGGGGGCGACAGGCCTACGAGCAGTACTTC	CASSMGGRQAYEQYF
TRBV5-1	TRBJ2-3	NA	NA	TGCGCCAGCAGCTTATACATAGGACAGCCAAACACAGATACGCAGTATTTT	CASSLYIGQPNTDTQYF
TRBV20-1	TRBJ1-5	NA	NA	TGCAGTGCTAGGGGTTCGGGCAGGGGAGATCAGCCCCAGCATTTT	CSARGSGRGDQPQHF